This T cell receptor (beta chain) is from a study of vaccination and CD4 T cells after COVID-19. Germline V CDR1 and CDR2: SGHNT, YENEEA. Trimming left V 0 bases short and J 4 bases short, with 7 bases between. The CDR3 totals 13 residues. Cultured CD4+ T-cell DNA underwent Oncomine TCR Beta short-read sequencing. TCRdb called the PCR reads again in MiXCR, with one record for every CDR3 protein. The table lists fewer than 7,000 distinct CDR3 sequences, about 40% of them singletons. Points on this clonotype: What it binds is not known.

Stated treatment: roughly 10-day PBMC culture with coronavirus spike peptide pools or control peptides (ViraFEST assay). Harvesting of the unexposed donor's CD4+ T cells predated the COVID-19 pandemic (2011-2018). The chain is built from TRBV11-3 and TRBJ2-7; D may be TRBD1 (6 bases). Sequenced material: CD4+ T cells from blood, cultured in vitro. This TCR was recovered from a human donor in good health. The chain's CDR3 is CASSLERGYEQYF. The DNA for the CDR3 is TGTGCCAGCAGCTTAGAGAGGGGGTACGAGCAGTACTTC.